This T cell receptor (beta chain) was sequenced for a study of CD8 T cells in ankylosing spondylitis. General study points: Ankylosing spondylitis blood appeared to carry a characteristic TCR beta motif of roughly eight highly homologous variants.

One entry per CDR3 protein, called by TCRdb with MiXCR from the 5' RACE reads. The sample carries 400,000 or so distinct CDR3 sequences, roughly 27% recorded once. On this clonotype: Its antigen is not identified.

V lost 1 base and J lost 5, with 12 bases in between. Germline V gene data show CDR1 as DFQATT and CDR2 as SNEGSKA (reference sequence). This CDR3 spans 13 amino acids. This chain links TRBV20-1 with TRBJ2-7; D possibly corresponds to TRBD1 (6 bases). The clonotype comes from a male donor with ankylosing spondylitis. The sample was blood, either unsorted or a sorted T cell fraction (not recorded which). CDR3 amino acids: CSARATGTNEQYV. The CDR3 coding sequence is TGCAGTGCTAGAGCTACAGGGACGAACGAGCAGTACGTC.